This TCR beta chain was sequenced for a study of T cell repertoires in cytomegalovirus infection. For the study at large: Carrying CMV and the relevant HLA type showed in public TCR beta signatures.

A remark on this clonotype: Since the CDR3 does not end with the conserved phenylalanine or tryptophan, this likely comes from a read error.

TCRdb analysed the reads with MiXCR anew, one entry per CDR3 protein. The profile shows 150,000 to 160,000 distinct CDR3 sequences, around 24% of them singletons. This CDR3 spans 18 amino acids. Germline CDR1 and CDR2: SEHNR and FQNEAQ (reference sequence). V lost 3 bases, J lost 0 bases, and 11 bases stayed unmatched. The rearrangement joins TRBV7-9 to TRBJ2-3; TRBD2 agrees at 8 bases. The clonotype comes from a human donor in good health (CMV status not recorded). Some clones in this sample may be carry-over from other donors' samples. Material: PBMCs. The CDR3 region is CASSFRSTSGLSTDTQYL. CDR3 DNA: TGTGCCAGCAGCTTCAGGTCTACTAGCGGCTTAAGCACAGATACGCAGTATCTT.